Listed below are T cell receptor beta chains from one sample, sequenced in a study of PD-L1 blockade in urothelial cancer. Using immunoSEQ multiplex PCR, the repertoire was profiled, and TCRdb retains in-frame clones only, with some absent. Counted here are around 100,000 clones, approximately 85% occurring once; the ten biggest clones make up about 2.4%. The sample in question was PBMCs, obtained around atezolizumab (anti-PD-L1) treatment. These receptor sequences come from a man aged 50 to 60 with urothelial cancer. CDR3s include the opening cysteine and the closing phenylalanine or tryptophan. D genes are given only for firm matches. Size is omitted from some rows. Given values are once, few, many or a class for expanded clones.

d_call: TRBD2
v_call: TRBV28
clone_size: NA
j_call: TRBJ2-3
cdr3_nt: TGTGCCAGCAGTTTGGCGGGACTAGCGGATAACACAGATACGCAGTATTTT
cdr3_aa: CASSLAGLADNTDTQYF

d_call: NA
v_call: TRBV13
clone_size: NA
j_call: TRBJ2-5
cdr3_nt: TGTGCCAGCAGCCCCCGGCGGATCCTACAAGAGACCCAGTACTTC
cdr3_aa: CASSPRRILQETQYF

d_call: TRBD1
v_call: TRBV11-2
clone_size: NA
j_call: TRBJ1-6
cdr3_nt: TGTGCCAGCAGATCCGGGACAGTTGGGAGCTCCTATAATTCACCCCTCCACTTT
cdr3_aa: CASRSGTVGSSYNSPLHF

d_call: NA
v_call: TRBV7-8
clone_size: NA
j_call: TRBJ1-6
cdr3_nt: TGTGCCAGCAGCCAGACAGTGATTAATTCACCCCTCCACTTT
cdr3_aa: CASSQTVINSPLHF

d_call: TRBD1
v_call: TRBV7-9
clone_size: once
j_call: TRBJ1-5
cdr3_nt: TGTGCCAGCAGCTTGGGACAGGGGGCTAGTCAGCCCCAGCATTTT
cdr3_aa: CASSLGQGASQPQHF

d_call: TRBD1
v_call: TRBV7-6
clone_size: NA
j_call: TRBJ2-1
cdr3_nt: TGTGCCAGCACGCTAGAGACAGGGGCATACAATGAGCAGTTCTTC
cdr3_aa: CASTLETGAYNEQFF

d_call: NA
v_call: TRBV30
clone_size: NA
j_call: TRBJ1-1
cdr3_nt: TGTGCCTGGAGGAGGCAGTCGAACACTGAAGCTTTCTTT
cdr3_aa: CAWRRQSNTEAFF

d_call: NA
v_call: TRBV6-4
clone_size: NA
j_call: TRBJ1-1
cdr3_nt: TGTGCCAGCAGCTCCATCGCCTGGAGTGAAGCTTTCTTT
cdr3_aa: CASSSIAWSEAFF

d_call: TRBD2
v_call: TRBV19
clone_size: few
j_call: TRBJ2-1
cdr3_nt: TGTGCCAGTAGTAGCGGGAGTGCATACGAGCAGTTCTTC
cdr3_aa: CASSSGSAYEQFF

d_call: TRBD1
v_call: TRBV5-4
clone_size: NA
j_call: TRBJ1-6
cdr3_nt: TGTGCCAGCAGCTCCGTGGACAGGGCGGCACCCCTCCACTTT
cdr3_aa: CASSSVDRAAPLHF

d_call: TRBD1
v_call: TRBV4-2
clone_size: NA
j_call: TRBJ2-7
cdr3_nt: TGTGCCAGCAGCCTTCTCACAGGGGGCGGCTACGAGCAGTACTTC
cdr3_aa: CASSLLTGGGYEQYF

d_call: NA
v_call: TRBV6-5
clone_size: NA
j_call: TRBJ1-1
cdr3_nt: TGTGCCAGCAGCCAGTCATACAGGCCGAACACTGAAGCTTTCTTT
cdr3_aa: CASSQSYRPNTEAFF

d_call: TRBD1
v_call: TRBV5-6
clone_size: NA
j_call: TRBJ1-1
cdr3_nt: TGTGCCAGCAGCTGGACCGGGACAGGGATCACTGAAGCTTTCTTT
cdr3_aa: CASSWTGTGITEAFF

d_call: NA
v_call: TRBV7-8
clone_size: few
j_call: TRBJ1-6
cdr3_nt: TGTGCCAGCAGCCCACTGGGCAGGGCCTTTTCACCCCTCCACTTT
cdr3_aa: CASSPLGRAFSPLHF

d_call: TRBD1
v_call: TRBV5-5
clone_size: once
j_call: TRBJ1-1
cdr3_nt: TGTGCCAGCAGCCCCACACAGGGGGTGAAGAAGGGTGAAGCTTTCTTT
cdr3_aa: CASSPTQGVKKGEAFF

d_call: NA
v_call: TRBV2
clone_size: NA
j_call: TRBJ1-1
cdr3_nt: TGTGCCAGCAATTTGTTGGGAGGGAACACTGAAGCTTTCTTT
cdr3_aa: CASNLLGGNTEAFF

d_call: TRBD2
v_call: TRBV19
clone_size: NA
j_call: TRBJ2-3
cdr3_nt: TGTGCCAGTGGACTAGCATCAGATACGCAGTATTTT
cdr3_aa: CASGLASDTQYF

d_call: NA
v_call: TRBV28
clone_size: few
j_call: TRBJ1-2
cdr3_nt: TGTGCCAGCAGTCTAGGCCGCGGCTACACCTTC
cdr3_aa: CASSLGRGYTF

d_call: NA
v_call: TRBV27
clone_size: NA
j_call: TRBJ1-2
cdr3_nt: TGTGCCAGCACACGCTTGGGGGGCTATGGCTACACCTTC
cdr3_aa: CASTRLGGYGYTF

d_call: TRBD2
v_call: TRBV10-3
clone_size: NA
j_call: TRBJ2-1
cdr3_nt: TGTGCCATCGGGGAGGGCCCTATCGATGAGCAGTTCTTC
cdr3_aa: CAIGEGPIDEQFF

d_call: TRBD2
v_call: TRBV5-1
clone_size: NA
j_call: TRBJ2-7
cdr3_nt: TGCGCCAGCAGCTTGGGGGCGGGAGCATCTTTCTACGAGCAGTACTTC
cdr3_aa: CASSLGAGASFYEQYF

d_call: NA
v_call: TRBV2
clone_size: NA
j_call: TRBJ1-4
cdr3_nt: TGTGCCAGCAGTGTCCAGGGGCGTGGTGAAAAACTGTTTTTT
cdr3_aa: CASSVQGRGEKLFF

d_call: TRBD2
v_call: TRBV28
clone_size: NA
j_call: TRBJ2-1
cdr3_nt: TGTGCCAGCAGTCTCAGTAGCGGGAGATCCTACAATGAGCAGTTCTTC
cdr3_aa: CASSLSSGRSYNEQFF

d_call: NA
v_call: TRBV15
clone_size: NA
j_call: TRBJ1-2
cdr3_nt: TGTGCCACCAGCAGAGATCCAGCAGGGCGATTCTATGGCTACACCTTC
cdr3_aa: CATSRDPAGRFYGYTF

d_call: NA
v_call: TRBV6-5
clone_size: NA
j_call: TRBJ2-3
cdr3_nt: TGTGCCAGCGGCGCGGGCAGGCGGGGAGATACGCAGTATTTT
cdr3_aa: CASGAGRRGDTQYF

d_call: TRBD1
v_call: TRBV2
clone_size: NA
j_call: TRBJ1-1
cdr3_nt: TGTGCCAGCCGACAGGGGTCCCCCACTGAAGCTTTCTTT
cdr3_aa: CASRQGSPTEAFF

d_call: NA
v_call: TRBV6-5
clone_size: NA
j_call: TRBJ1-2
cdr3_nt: TGTGCCAGCAGCATACGGGGGGTGGCCTATGGCTACACCTTC
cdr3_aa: CASSIRGVAYGYTF

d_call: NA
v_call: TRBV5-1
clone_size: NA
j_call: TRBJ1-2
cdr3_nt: TGCGCCAGCCTCAAAGGGGGGGGCCTCTATGGCTACACCTTC
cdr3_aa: CASLKGGGLYGYTF

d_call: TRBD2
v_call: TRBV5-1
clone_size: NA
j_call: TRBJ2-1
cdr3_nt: TGCGCCAGCAGCTTTATTAGCGGGAGCGTCTCGAATGAGCAGTTCTTC
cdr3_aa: CASSFISGSVSNEQFF

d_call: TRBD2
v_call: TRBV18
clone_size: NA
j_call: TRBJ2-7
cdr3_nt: TGTGCCAGCTCATCCGGGACTACCCAAAGTGAGCAGTACTTC
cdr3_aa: CASSSGTTQSEQYF

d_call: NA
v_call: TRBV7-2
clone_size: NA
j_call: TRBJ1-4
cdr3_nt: TGTGCCAGCAGCCCACAGGGTAATGAAAAACTGTTTTTT
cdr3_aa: CASSPQGNEKLFF

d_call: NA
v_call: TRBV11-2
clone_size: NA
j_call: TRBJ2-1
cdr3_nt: TGTGCCAGCAGCTTAGTCAGAGGTATGGGCAATGAGCAGTTCTTC
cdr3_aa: CASSLVRGMGNEQFF

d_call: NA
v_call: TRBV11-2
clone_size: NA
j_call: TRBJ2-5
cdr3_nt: TGTGCCAGCAGCTTATCGGGGACTCAAGAGACCCAGTACTTC
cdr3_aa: CASSLSGTQETQYF

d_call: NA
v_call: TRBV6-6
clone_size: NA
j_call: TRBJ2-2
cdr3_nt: TGTGCCAGCAGGACGGGAGCCGGGGAGCTGTTTTTT
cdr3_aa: CASRTGAGELFF

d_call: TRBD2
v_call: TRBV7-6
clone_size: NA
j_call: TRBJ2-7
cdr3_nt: TGTGCCAGCAGTCGGTTAGGACGGGAGGGCCACGAGCAGTACTTC
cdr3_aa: CASSRLGREGHEQYF

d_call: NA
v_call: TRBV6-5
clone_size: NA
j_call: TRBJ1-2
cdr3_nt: TGTGCCAGCAGTTACGACGAGGGCTATGGCTACACCTTC
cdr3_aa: CASSYDEGYGYTF

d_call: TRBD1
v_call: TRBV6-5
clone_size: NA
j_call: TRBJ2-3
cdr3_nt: TGTGCCAGCAGTCCCACAGGGGATAGCACAGATACGCAGTATTTT
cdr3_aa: CASSPTGDSTDTQYF

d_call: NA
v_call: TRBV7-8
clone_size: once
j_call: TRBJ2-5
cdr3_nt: TGTGCCAGCAGCGGCCTGGGCCAGACCCAAGAGACCCAGTACTTC
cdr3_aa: CASSGLGQTQETQYF

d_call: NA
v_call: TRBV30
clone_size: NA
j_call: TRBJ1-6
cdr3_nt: TGTGCCTGGAGTGGAGCCAGGGCGGTCAGTTCACCCCTCCACTTT
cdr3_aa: CAWSGARAVSSPLHF

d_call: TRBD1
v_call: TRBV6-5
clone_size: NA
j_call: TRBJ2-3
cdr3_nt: TGTGCCAGCCGTTACCGGGACAGGAGCACAGATACGCAGTATTTT
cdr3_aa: CASRYRDRSTDTQYF

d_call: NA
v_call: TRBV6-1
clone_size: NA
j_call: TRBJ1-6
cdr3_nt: TGTGCCAGCTCACGGGGGAATAATTCACCCCTCCACTTT
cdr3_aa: CASSRGNNSPLHF

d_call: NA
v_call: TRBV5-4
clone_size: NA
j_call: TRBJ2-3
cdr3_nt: TGTGCCAGCAGCTTGGACAGGGCGACCACAGATACGCAGTATTTT
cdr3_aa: CASSLDRATTDTQYF

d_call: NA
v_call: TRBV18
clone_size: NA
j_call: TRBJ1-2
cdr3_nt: TGTGCCGGCTCAACCCAGGGGATCTATGGCTACACCTTC
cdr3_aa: CAGSTQGIYGYTF

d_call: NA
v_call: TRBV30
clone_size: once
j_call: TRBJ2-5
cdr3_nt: TGTGCCTGGGCTCAGGGAGAGACCCAGTACTTC
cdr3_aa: CAWAQGETQYF

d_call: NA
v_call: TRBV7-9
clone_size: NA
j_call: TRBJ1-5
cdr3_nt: TGTGCCAGCAGCTCCCCGTGGGGGGGGCCCCAGCATTTT
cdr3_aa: CASSSPWGGPQHF

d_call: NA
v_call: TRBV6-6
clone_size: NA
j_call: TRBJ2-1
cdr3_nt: TGTGCCAGCAGAGGGGGGGGGCAGGGAGGAGAGCAGTTCTTC
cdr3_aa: CASRGGGQGGEQFF

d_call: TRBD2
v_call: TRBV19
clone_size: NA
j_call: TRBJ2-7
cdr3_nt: TGTGCCAGTACCTCCGGGACTAGCTCCCAGCAGTACTTC
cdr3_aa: CASTSGTSSQQYF

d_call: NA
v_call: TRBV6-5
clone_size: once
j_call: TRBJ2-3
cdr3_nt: TGTGCCAGCAGTTACGGGGGGACGCAGTATTTT
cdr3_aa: CASSYGGTQYF

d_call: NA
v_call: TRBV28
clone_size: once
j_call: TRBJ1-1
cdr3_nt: TGTGCCAGCAGTTTATCAGGGAACACTGAAGCTTTCTTT
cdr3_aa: CASSLSGNTEAFF

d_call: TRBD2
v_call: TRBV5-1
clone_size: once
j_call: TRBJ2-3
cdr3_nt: TGCGCCAGCAGAGGTCTAGCGGTGAGCACAGATACGCAGTATTTT
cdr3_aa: CASRGLAVSTDTQYF